A selection of T cell receptor beta chains follows, all from one sample in a study of blood T cells in healthy people across ages. In TCRdb, the 5' RACE reads were re-called with MiXCR into one record per CDR3 protein. Counted here are some 860,000 distinct CDR3 sequences, roughly 56% occurring once; the ten biggest clones make up about a quarter. The sample was blood. The receptor set was obtained from a man aged 40-50 years in good health. CDR3s include the opening cysteine and the closing phenylalanine or tryptophan. A D gene is named only where the DNA matches it firmly. Clone size, where shown, is once, few, many, or a class for clones that have expanded.

once	NA	TRBV9	TRBJ1-1	14	TGTGCCAGCAGCGCTAAGGGGGGTGGCACTGAAGCTTTCTTT	CASSAKGGGTEAFF
few	TRBD1	TRBV15	TRBJ2-3	15	TGTGCCACCAGCATCTGGACAGGGGAGACAGATACGCAGTATTTT	CATSIWTGETDTQYF
NA	NA	TRBV4-1	TRBJ2-7	14	TGCGCCAGCAGCCAACGTAGTGGGCCCTACGAGCAGTACTTC	CASSQRSGPYEQYF
NA	NA	TRBV6-6	TRBJ2-4	15	TGTGCCAGCAGCTTTGAACTCCATGCCAAAAACATTCAGTACTTC	CASSFELHAKNIQYF
NA	TRBD2	TRBV20-1	TRBJ2-3	12	TGCAGTGCAGCGGGACGCACAGATACGCAGTATTTT	CSAAGRTDTQYF
NA	TRBD1	TRBV6-5	TRBJ2-3	15	TGTGCCAGCAGTACCGGGACAGGGTTCGCAGATACGCAGTATTTT	CASSTGTGFADTQYF
NA	TRBD2	TRBV29-1	TRBJ2-1	12	TGCAGCGTTGATAGCGGGAACAATGAGCAGTTCTTC	CSVDSGNNEQFF
many	NA	TRBV20-1	TRBJ2-3	18	TGCAGTGCTAGGAAGCCACAGGGACGGACACAATGGGTAGATACGCAGTATTTT	CSARKPQGRTQWVDTQYF
NA	TRBD1	TRBV29-1	TRBJ1-1	16	TGCAGCGTTGGAGGGGGGACAGACAGAATGAACACTGAAGCTTTCTTT	CSVGGGTDRMNTEAFF
once	NA	TRBV6-2/TRBV6-3	TRBJ2-7	14	TGTGCCAGCAGTTATTCCCTCGGAGGATACGAGCAGTACTTC	CASSYSLGGYEQYF
few	NA	TRBV27	TRBJ2-3	15	TGTGCCAGCAGTTTAGTCCAATTTAGCACAGATACGCAGTATTTT	CASSLVQFSTDTQYF
few	TRBD2	TRBV19	TRBJ2-6	17	TGTGCCAGTAGTAGGCCGGGGGGGAGCTCTGGGGCCAACGTCCTGACTTTC	CASSRPGGSSGANVLTF
few	NA	TRBV7-2	TRBJ2-3	14	TGTGCCAGCAGCCTAGAGGCCTATATCGATGTGCAGTATTTT	CASSLEAYIDVQYF
NA	TRBD2	TRBV5-5	TRBJ2-5	12	TGTGCCAGCAAGAAGCGGGGGGAGACCCAGTACTTC	CASKKRGETQYF
once	TRBD1	TRBV4-3	TRBJ2-7	13	TGCGCCAGCAGCGAAGACAGGGACCACGAGCAGTACTTC	CASSEDRDHEQYF
few	TRBD2	TRBV6-6	TRBJ2-5	16	TGTGCCAGCAGTTATTTGAGGGAGGGAGGTCACGAGACCCAGTACTTC	CASSYLREGGHETQYF
NA	NA	TRBV11-2	TRBJ2-4	17	TGTGCCAGCAGCCCATCCAAAATACAGGGTTTGGAAAACATTCAGTACTTC	CASSPSKIQGLENIQYF
few	NA	TRBV10-3	TRBJ2-7	11	TGTGCCATCAGTGAGTTCGACGAGCAGTACTTC	CAISEFDEQYF
many	NA	TRBV29-1	TRBJ1-2	15	TGCAGCGTCCCGTACTCGGGTGATTATGACTATGGCTACACCTTC	CSVPYSGDYDYGYTF
NA	NA	TRBV12-3/TRBV12-4	TRBJ1-2	11	TGTGCCAGCAGTCAATCGCGGGGCTACACCTTC	CASSQSRGYTF
few	NA	TRBV24-1	TRBJ2-6	15	TGTGCCACCAGTGATTTGAGAACTGGGGCCAACGTCCTGACTTTC	CATSDLRTGANVLTF
NA	TRBD1	TRBV4-3	TRBJ2-7	14	TGCGCCAGCAGCCAACAACAGGGGACCTACGAGCAGTACTTC	CASSQQQGTYEQYF
few	NA	TRBV11-2	TRBJ2-1	16	TGTGCCAGCAGAGACTGGAGGGGGACTACTTACAATGAGCAGTTCTTC	CASRDWRGTTYNEQFF
NA	NA	TRBV27	TRBJ2-7	15	TGTGCCAGCAGTTCCCTTGGCCAGGCCTCCTACGAGCAGTACTTC	CASSSLGQASYEQYF
NA	TRBD1	TRBV27	TRBJ1-6	16	TGTGCCAGCAGTGACCCCGACAGGGGCTATAATTCACCCCTCCACTTT	CASSDPDRGYNSPLHF